These 18 T cell receptor beta chains share one sample of origin, sequenced in a study of blood T cells in healthy people across ages. A second roughly 6 to 11 cycle PCR used barcoded and J-beta primers. From the 5' RACE reads, TCRdb called clonotypes with MiXCR, one entry per CDR3 protein. The top ten clones hold around 9.6% of a sample with more than 750,000 distinct CDR3 sequences, about 28% of them seen once. These sequences were also reported in another study, on T cells of mothers and their children.

The sample taken for sequencing was blood. The receptors derive from a woman in her 40s in good health.

This clonotype appeared a few times. The chain couples TRBV24-1 to TRBJ2-1, with unresolved D. Germline V gene data show CDR1 as KGHDR and CDR2 as SFDVKD. This CDR3 contains 14 residues. V shed 7 bases and J shed 0 bases, with 9 bases lying between them. CDR3 nucleotides: TGTGCCACCAGCGCCCAGCGCTCCTACAATGAGCAGTTCTTC. This encodes CATSAQRSYNEQFF.

This clonotype was counted ten times or more. The V call is TRBV4-1, the J call TRBJ2-5, with a weak D call TRBD2 (7 bases). The length of the CDR3 is 15 residues. V was pared by 1 base and J by 2 bases, with 11 bases between. Germline CDR1 reads MGHRA; CDR2 reads YSYEKL. The CDR3 region is CASSQVEGGQETQYF. In nucleotides, the CDR3 is TGCGCCAGCAGCCAAGTCGAGGGGGGGCAAGAGACCCAGTACTTC.

The chain combines TRBV29-1 with TRBJ2-3; 8 bases agree with TRBD1. Germline V lookup: CDR1 SQVTM, CDR2 ANQGSEA. Unmatched junction bases numbered 5, after V lost 5 bases and J lost 1 base. The CDR3 has 14 residues. CDR3 loop: CSVKTGEGTDTQYF. Here the CDR3 DNA reads TGCAGCGTTAAGACAGGGGAAGGCACAGATACGCAGTATTTT.

J is TRBJ1-2 and V is TRBV27, with 8 bases fitting TRBD1. Germline V lookup: CDR1 MNHEY, CDR2 SMNVEV (reference sequence). V trimming: 5 bases; J trimming: 7 bases; junction bases outside the gene matches: 6. The CDR3 is 13 residues long. The CDR3 DNA sequence: TGTGCCAGCAGTGGACAGGGTAGCCGTGGCTACACCTTC. Protein sequence: CASSGQGSRGYTF.

This clonotype was picked up a small number of times. This rearrangement joins TRBV15 to TRBJ1-1; D unclear. This CDR3 spans 13 amino acids. CDR1 LNHNV and CDR2 YYDKDF come from the germline V gene (reference sequence). V lost 1 base and J 5 bases, leaving 8 bases between the germline ends. The CDR3: CATSRADGTEAFF. The CDR3 coding sequence is TGTGCCACCAGCAGAGCAGACGGAACTGAAGCTTTCTTT. Variable domain in full (rest from reference TRBV15 and TRBJ1-1): DAMVIQNPRYQVTQFGKPVTLSCSQTLNHNVMYWYQQKSSQAPKLLFHYYDKDFNNEADTPDNFQSRRPNTSFCFLDIRSPGLGDTAMYLCATSRADGTEAFFGQGTRLTVV.

A remark on this clonotype: The junction and the germline gene differ at one end; a read error may be behind it. The V and J genes are TRBV4-1 and TRBJ1-1; no firm D call. Germline loops: CDR1 MGHRA, CDR2 YSYEKL. The CDR3 sequence is 14 residues long. The CDR3 loop is CASSQGPLNTETFF. DNA of the CDR3: TGCGCCAGCAGCCAAGGGCCCTTAAACACTGAAACTTTCTTT.

The gene calls are TRBV11-3 and TRBJ2-3; 8 bases line up with TRBD2. With 2 bases clipped from V and 0 bases from J, the junction kept 4 bases outside the gene matches. The CDR3 length is 16 residues. Germline CDR1 SGHNT, CDR2 YENEEA. The CDR3 nucleotides are TGTGCCAGCAGCTTAAACTTAGCGGGGAGCACAGATACGCAGTATTTT. This codes for CASSLNLAGSTDTQYF.

The chain carries TRBV18 and TRBJ2-3; D gene uncertain. This CDR3 is built from 13 residues. The V end lost 3 bases, the J end lost 4 bases, and 8 bases lay between the germline ends. Germline CDR1 and CDR2: KGHSH and LQKENI. In DNA, the CDR3 is TGTGCCAGCTCACCGGGGAACGCAGATACGCAGTATTTT. Translating it yields CASSPGNADTQYF.

Remarks on this clonotype: A read error may account for a junction end that differs from germline. This chain links TRBV9 with TRBJ1-2; D might be TRBD1 (6 bases). The CDR3 is 13 residues long. CDR1 and CDR2 from the germline V gene are SGDLS and YYNGEE. Here the CDR3 reads CVSSSGAGYGYTF. In DNA form, the CDR3 reads TGTGTCAGCAGCTCGGGGGCTGGCTATGGCTACACCTTC.

This clonotype has just a few counts. The rearrangement uses TRBV20-1 and TRBJ2-1; no definite D call. Trimming took 0 bases from V and 1 from J, leaving 13 bases between them. The V gene's germline CDR1 is DFQATT and CDR2 SNEGSKA (reference sequence). The CDR3 sequence is 16 residues long. CDR3 loop: CSARDRTRSSYNEQFF. The DNA of the CDR3 is TGCAGTGCTAGAGATCGGACGCGGAGTTCCTACAATGAGCAGTTCTTC.

In the case of this clonotype: This sequence may be a read error, since a much larger clone differs from it by one base. The gene calls are TRBV7-9 and TRBJ2-1; the D gene could be TRBD1 or TRBD2 (6 bases each). CDR3 length: 16 residues. The germline CDR1 and CDR2 sequences are SEHNR and FQNEAQ (reference sequence). The CDR3 loop reads CANSPGALSSYNEQFF. DNA for the CDR3: TGTGCCAACAGCCCGGGGGCGCTTAGCTCCTACAATGAGCAGTTCTTC.

At least ten counts were recorded for this clonotype. V is TRBV5-6 and J is TRBJ1-1, with a weak D call TRBD1 (6 bases). This CDR3 comprises 13 residues. The germline CDR1 and CDR2 sequences are SGHDT and YYEEEE. V was pared by 4 bases and J by 5 bases, with 12 bases between. This chain's CDR3 is CASSPQGWTEAFF. CDR3 in DNA: TGTGCCAGCAGCCCTCAGGGGTGGACTGAAGCTTTCTTT.

This chain uses TRBV6-6 with TRBJ2-1, with 9 bases aligning to TRBD1. The germline CDR1 and CDR2 sequences are MNHNY and SVGAGI (reference sequence). The J segment lost 3 bases and the V segment lost 11 bases, leaving 8 bases of the junction unmatched. CDR3 length: 14 amino acids. CDR3 in amino acids: CAGSRQGDYNEQFF. The CDR3 DNA reads as TGTGCCGGCTCCCGACAGGGGGACTACAATGAGCAGTTCTTC.

The table lists this clonotype with a few counts. V gene TRBV20-1 combines with J gene TRBJ2-1; D is ambiguous. The CDR3 is 16 amino acids. Trimming removed 6 bases from V and 0 bases from J, with 18 bases in between. CDR1 and CDR2 (germline): DFQATT, SNEGSKA (reference sequence). DNA for the CDR3: TGCAGTGCCATCTGGTGGCAGGCGCCCTCCTACAATGAGCAGTTCTTC. Its protein is CSAIWWQAPSYNEQFF.

The chain joins TRBV5-5 to TRBJ2-5; 10 bases fit TRBD1. Germline values: CDR1 SGHKS, CDR2 YYEKEE (reference sequence). V trimming: 3 bases; J trimming: 11 bases; junction bases outside the gene matches: 13. This CDR3 is built from 15 residues. The DNA for the CDR3 is TGTGCCAGCAGCTGGGGACAGGGGCGAGCCTACGGGCAGTACTTC. Amino acid sequence: CASSWGQGRAYGQYF.

The J gene is TRBJ2-2, the V gene TRBV20-1; D is perhaps TRBD1 or TRBD2 (6 bases each). V gave up 3 bases and J gave up 7 bases, with 18 bases separating them. The length of the CDR3 is 15 residues. Germline-derived CDR1 and CDR2 are DFQATT and SNEGSKA (reference sequence). CDR3 sequence reads: CSARKGGNGNGELFF. CDR3 DNA: TGCAGTGCTAGGAAAGGGGGGAATGGTAACGGGGAGCTGTTTTTT.

Only a few counts were recorded for this clonotype. The genes are TRBV20-1 and TRBJ2-7; no clear D gene. Trimming stripped 0 bases from V and 3 bases from J, with 12 bases between. Germline assignment: CDR1 DFQATT and CDR2 SNEGSKA (reference sequence). The CDR3 has 14 residues. In DNA form, the CDR3 reads TGCAGTGCTAGAGATCTAAGGGCAGTCTACGAGCAGTACTTC. Translating gives CSARDLRAVYEQYF.

This clonotype has just one count. CDR3: CSAHQKGHRSTDTQYF. The DNA of the CDR3 is TGCAGTGCGCACCAGAAGGGACACCGAAGCACAGATACGCAGTATTTT. V usage is TRBV20-1 and J usage is TRBJ2-3; D may be TRBD1 (6 bases). This CDR3 is built from 16 residues. V was pared by 6 bases and J by 0 bases, with 19 bases between. Germline CDR1 DFQATT, CDR2 SNEGSKA (reference sequence).